This T cell receptor (beta chain) stems from a study of CD8+CD57+ T cells in acquired aplastic anemia. In its sample, this clonotype was seen many times. The patients chosen for sequencing had shown expansion of CD8+CD57+ cells (detected by flow cytometry). Profiling of TCR beta VDJ combinations and CDR3 sequences used genomic DNA as template. Via MiXCR, TCRdb re-called the reads, giving one row per CDR3 protein. The table shows about 180,000 distinct CDR3 sequences, with around 48% occurring only once. The TCR was taken from a human donor with aplastic anemia. Sequenced sample: sorted CD4+, CD8+, or CD8+CD57+ T cells (not recorded which) from PBMCs.

Here the CDR3 DNA reads TGTGCCAGCACCCGTGGGACTAGCATTGAGCAGTTCTTC. Translating gives CASTRGTSIEQFF. The genes are TRBV7-2 and TRBJ2-1, with 9 bases identical to TRBD2. CDR1 and CDR2 (germline): SGHTA, FQGNSA. Trimming removed 7 bases from V and 9 bases from J; junction bases left unmatched: 7. The CDR3 sequence is 13 residues long.